Detailed here is one T cell receptor (beta chain). Antigen: not known. This sample was taken from a study of shared clonotypes between healthy human individuals. Findings and caveats of the study: Of the naive CD4 clonotypes, around 4.8% were shared across several donors.

V dropped 2 bases and J dropped 3 bases, with 11 bases sitting between them. This CDR3 has 14 residues. The germline V gene encodes CDR1 MNHNS and CDR2 SASEGT. In the naive CD8 group, cells lacked CD45RO and were positively selected for CCR7, so terminally differentiated effector memory CD45RA+ cells were left out. The DNA input per sorted-subset replicate PCR was roughly 180 ng, corresponding to 30,000 or so T cell genomes. Data came from immunoSEQ multiplex PCR; TCRdb stores just in-frame clones and leaves some out. The sample has some 2 million clones; approximately 94% are singletons. This sequence was found in a man between 18 and 29 years old in good health. The sample was naive CD8+ T cells sorted from blood. This rearrangement joins TRBV6-1 to TRBJ2-7, with D possibly being TRBD1 (6 bases). CDR3 sequence reads: CASSEFGRGYEQYF. For the CDR3, the DNA is TGTGCCAGCAGTGAATTTGGCAGGGGCTACGAGCAGTACTTC.